Listed below are T cell receptor beta chains from one sample, sequenced in a study of shared clonotypes between healthy human individuals. Clones were read by immunoSEQ multiplex PCR, and TCRdb kept only the in-frame ones, dropping some. The table includes roughly 1,800,000 clones, about 95% detected once. The sample was naive CD8+ T cells sorted from blood. These receptor sequences come from a man aged 18 to 30 in good health. CDR3s include the opening cysteine and the closing phenylalanine or tryptophan. Fields, in order: CDR3 protein, CDR3 DNA, clone size, J gene, D gene, V gene. The D gene is left open where the match is weak. Only part of the rows carry a size: once, few, many, or a class if the clone is expanded.

CDR3: CASSFVGGNYGYTF
DNA: TGTGCCAGCAGTTTTGTAGGGGGCAACTATGGCTACACCTTC
size: -
J: TRBJ1-2
D: TRBD1
V: TRBV27

CDR3: CASRSSGELFF
DNA: TGTGCCAGCAGAAGTTCCGGGGAGCTGTTTTTT
size: -
J: TRBJ2-2
D: -
V: TRBV27

CDR3: CASSHQQGAETQYF
DNA: TGCGCCAGCAGCCACCAACAGGGGGCTGAGACCCAGTACTTC
size: -
J: TRBJ2-5
D: TRBD1
V: TRBV4-1

CDR3: CASREGLAGHYNEQFF
DNA: TGTGCCAGCAGGGAAGGACTAGCGGGACACTACAATGAGCAGTTCTTC
size: -
J: TRBJ2-1
D: TRBD2
V: TRBV2

CDR3: CASSSRIERELFF
DNA: TGTGCCAGCAGTTCGCGGATCGAAAGGGAGCTGTTTTTT
size: few
J: TRBJ2-2
D: -
V: TRBV27

CDR3: CASSSGLAPQETQYF
DNA: TGTGCCAGCAGTTCTGGACTAGCCCCACAAGAGACCCAGTACTTC
size: -
J: TRBJ2-5
D: TRBD2
V: TRBV7-8

CDR3: CASSDSPSSYGYTF
DNA: TGTGCCAGCAGTGATTCTCCCTCCAGCTATGGCTACACCTTC
size: -
J: TRBJ1-2
D: -
V: TRBV25-1

CDR3: CASSPPGQGPYEQYF
DNA: TGTGCCAGCAGCCCCCCTGGACAGGGCCCCTACGAGCAGTACTTC
size: -
J: TRBJ2-7
D: TRBD1
V: TRBV7-2

CDR3: CASSLDLKGLSEQYF
DNA: TGTGCCAGCAGCTTAGATCTGAAGGGGCTGAGCGAGCAGTACTTC
size: -
J: TRBJ2-7
D: -
V: TRBV11-2

CDR3: CASSEADQGVFYGYTF
DNA: TGTGCCAGCAGTGAAGCGGATCAGGGGGTATTCTATGGCTACACCTTC
size: -
J: TRBJ1-2
D: TRBD1
V: TRBV2

CDR3: CAWSVPSFGYEQYF
DNA: TGTGCCTGGAGTGTACCCAGTTTTGGCTACGAGCAGTACTTC
size: -
J: TRBJ2-7
D: -
V: TRBV30

CDR3: CASSSPPSGQSETQYF
DNA: TGTGCCAGCAGCTCCCCCCCTAGCGGGCAAAGCGAGACCCAGTACTTC
size: -
J: TRBJ2-5
D: TRBD2
V: TRBV7-9

CDR3: CATAWRDSYEQYF
DNA: TGTGCCACCGCGTGGCGGGACTCCTACGAGCAGTACTTC
size: -
J: TRBJ2-7
D: -
V: TRBV6-1

CDR3: CAFRTGGTYEQYF
DNA: TGTGCCTTCCGGACAGGGGGGACCTACGAGCAGTACTTC
size: -
J: TRBJ2-7
D: TRBD1
V: TRBV30

CDR3: CASSLTLDSYNEQFF
DNA: TGTGCCAGCAGCTTAACGCTGGACAGCTACAATGAGCAGTTCTTC
size: -
J: TRBJ2-1
D: -
V: TRBV7-3

CDR3: CASSLAGDYMNTEAFF
DNA: TGCGCCAGCAGCTTGGCGGGGGACTACATGAACACTGAAGCTTTCTTT
size: -
J: TRBJ1-1
D: -
V: TRBV5-1

CDR3: CAWVAPANYGYTF
DNA: TGTGCCTGGGTGGCCCCGGCTAACTATGGCTACACCTTC
size: -
J: TRBJ1-2
D: -
V: TRBV30

CDR3: CASEQALGGHEQYF
DNA: TGCGCCAGCGAGCAAGCTTTGGGGGGTCACGAGCAGTACTTC
size: few
J: TRBJ2-7
D: -
V: TRBV4-1

CDR3: CASTLGDSTTYEQYF
DNA: TGTGCCAGTACGTTGGGAGACAGTACAACCTACGAGCAGTACTTC
size: once
J: TRBJ2-7
D: -
V: TRBV19

CDR3: CASSQGLGPNNEQFF
DNA: TGCGCCAGCAGCCAAGGACTTGGGCCCAACAATGAGCAGTTCTTC
size: -
J: TRBJ2-1
D: -
V: TRBV4-1

CDR3: CASSPTGAEQFF
DNA: TGTGCCAGCAGCCCGACGGGAGCCGAGCAGTTCTTC
size: -
J: TRBJ2-1
D: -
V: TRBV14

CDR3: CASSSWTAINEKLFF
DNA: TGTGCCAGCAGTTCCTGGACAGCAATTAATGAAAAACTGTTTTTT
size: -
J: TRBJ1-4
D: -
V: TRBV28

CDR3: CAWSGDGPGPGEKLFF
DNA: TGTGCCTGGAGTGGTGACGGGCCGGGTCCGGGGGAAAAACTGTTTTTT
size: -
J: TRBJ1-4
D: -
V: TRBV30

CDR3: CASSLEPRLIDEQFF
DNA: TGTGCCAGCAGCTTAGAACCCAGACTAATCGATGAGCAGTTCTTC
size: -
J: TRBJ2-1
D: -
V: TRBV11-2

CDR3: CASSQEGRQSLTNTGELFF
DNA: TGTGCCAGCAGCCAAGAGGGGAGACAAAGCCTTACGAACACCGGGGAGCTGTTTTTT
size: -
J: TRBJ2-2
D: -
V: TRBV4-2

CDR3: CASSRSNSGANVLTF
DNA: TGTGCCAGCAGCCGAAGTAACTCTGGGGCCAACGTCCTGACTTTC
size: -
J: TRBJ2-6
D: -
V: TRBV13

CDR3: CASSPPVGLALNGHEQFF
DNA: TGTGCCAGCAGCCCTCCCGTAGGGCTAGCTTTAAATGGGCATGAGCAGTTCTTC
size: -
J: TRBJ2-1
D: -
V: TRBV7-9

CDR3: CASREGNEQFF
DNA: TGCGCCAGCAGAGAGGGGAATGAGCAGTTCTTC
size: once
J: TRBJ2-1
D: -
V: TRBV10-2

CDR3: CASSLRRGLNTGELFF
DNA: TGTGCCAGCAGTTTACGGCGGGGTCTCAACACCGGGGAGCTGTTTTTT
size: -
J: TRBJ2-2
D: -
V: TRBV27

CDR3: CASSLSRNTEAFF
DNA: TGTGCCAGCAGTTTATCAAGGAACACTGAAGCTTTCTTT
size: -
J: TRBJ1-1
D: -
V: TRBV27

CDR3: CASSNGGPTEAFF
DNA: TGTGCCAGTAGTAACGGAGGGCCCACTGAAGCTTTCTTT
size: -
J: TRBJ1-1
D: -
V: TRBV19